The clone carrying this T cell receptor beta chain showed up many times. The antigen is not known. The data were taken from a study of CD8+CD57+ T cells in acquired aplastic anemia. Study as a whole: Sorted CD4+ and CD8+ cells yielded DNA averaging around 3 ug. Notes on the study in general: Patients did not significantly differ from controls in CD8+ Simpson's diversity. Patients and controls shared just under 30 CD8+ CDR3 sequences.

The template used for profiling TCR beta VDJ and CDR3 was genomic DNA. MiXCR, applied by TCRdb to the reads, yields one record per CDR3 protein. The sample has hundreds of thousands of distinct CDR3 sequences, under 40% seen once. The sequenced patients had an expansion of CD8+CD57+ cells seen by flow cytometry. The cohort consisted entirely of patients having severe acquired aplastic anemia. The CDR3 consists of 15 residues. The V end was cut by 4 bases, the J end by 5 bases, with 18 bases between. CDR1 and CDR2 (germline): SGHAT, FQNNGV. The clonotype was recovered from a human donor with aplastic anemia. Sequencing input: sorted CD4+, CD8+, or CD8+CD57+ T cells (not recorded which) from PBMCs. The chain uses TRBV11-2 and TRBJ2-7; D not resolved. CDR3 amino acids: CASSSARTSGHEQYF. CDR3 sequence (DNA): TGTGCCAGCAGCTCGGCGAGAACGTCCGGGCACGAGCAGTACTTC.